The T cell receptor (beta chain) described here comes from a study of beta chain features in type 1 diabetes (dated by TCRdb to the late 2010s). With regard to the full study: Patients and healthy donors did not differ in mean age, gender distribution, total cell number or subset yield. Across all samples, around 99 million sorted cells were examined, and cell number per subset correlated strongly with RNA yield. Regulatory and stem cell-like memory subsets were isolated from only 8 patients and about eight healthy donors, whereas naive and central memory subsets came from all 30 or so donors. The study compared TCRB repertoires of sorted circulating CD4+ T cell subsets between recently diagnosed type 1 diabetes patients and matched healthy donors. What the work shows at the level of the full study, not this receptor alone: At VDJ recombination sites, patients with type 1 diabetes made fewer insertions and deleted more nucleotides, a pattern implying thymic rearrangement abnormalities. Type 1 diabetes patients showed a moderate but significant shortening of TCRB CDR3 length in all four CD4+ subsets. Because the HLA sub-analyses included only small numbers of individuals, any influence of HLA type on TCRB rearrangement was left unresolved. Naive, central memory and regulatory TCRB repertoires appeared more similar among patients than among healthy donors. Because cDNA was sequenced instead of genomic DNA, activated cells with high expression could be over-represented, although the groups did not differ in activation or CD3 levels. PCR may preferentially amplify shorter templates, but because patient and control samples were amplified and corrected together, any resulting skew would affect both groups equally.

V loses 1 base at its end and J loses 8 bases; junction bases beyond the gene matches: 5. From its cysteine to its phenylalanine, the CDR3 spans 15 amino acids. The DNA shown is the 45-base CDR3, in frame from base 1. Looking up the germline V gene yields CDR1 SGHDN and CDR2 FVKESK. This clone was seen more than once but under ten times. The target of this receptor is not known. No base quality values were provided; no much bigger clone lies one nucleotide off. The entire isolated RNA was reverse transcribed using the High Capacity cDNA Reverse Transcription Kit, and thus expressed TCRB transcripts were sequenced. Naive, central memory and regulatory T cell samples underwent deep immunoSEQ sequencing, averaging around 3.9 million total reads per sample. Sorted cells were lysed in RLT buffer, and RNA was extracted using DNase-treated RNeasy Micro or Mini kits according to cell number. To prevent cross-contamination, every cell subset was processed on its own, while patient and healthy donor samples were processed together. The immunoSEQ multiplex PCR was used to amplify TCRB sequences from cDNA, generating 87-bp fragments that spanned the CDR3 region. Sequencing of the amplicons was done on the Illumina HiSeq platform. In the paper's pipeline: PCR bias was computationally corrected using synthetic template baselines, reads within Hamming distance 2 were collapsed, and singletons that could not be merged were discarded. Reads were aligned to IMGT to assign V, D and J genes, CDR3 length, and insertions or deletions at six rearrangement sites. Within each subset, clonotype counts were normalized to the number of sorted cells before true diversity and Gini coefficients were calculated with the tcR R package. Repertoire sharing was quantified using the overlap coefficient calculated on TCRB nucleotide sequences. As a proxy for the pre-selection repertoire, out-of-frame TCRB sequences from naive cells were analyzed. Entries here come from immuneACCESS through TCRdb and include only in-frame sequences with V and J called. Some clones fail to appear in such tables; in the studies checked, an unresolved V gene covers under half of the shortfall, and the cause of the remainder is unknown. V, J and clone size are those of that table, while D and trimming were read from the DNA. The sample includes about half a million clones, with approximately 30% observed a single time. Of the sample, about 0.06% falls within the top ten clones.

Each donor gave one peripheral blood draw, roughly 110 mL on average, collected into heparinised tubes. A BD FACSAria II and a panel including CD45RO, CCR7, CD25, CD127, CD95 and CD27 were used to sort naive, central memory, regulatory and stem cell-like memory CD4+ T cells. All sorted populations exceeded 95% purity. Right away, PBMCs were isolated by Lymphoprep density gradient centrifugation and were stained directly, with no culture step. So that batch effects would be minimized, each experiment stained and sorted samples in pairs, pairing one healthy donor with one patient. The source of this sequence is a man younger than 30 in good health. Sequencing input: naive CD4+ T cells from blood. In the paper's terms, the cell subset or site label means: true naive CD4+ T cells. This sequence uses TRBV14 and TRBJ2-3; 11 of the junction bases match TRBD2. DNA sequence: TGTGCCAGCAGCCAAGGACCGGGACTAGCGGTTACGCAGTATTTT. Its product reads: CASSQGPGLAVTQYF.